Below are 27 T cell receptor beta chains sequenced from a single sample in a study of cytomegalovirus exposure and HLA in healthy donors. A multiplex PCR was run with 60 Vbeta primers and 13 Jbeta primers. Sequenced by immunoSEQ multiplex PCR; TCRdb stores in-frame clones only, minus some. This sample has about 130,000 clones, with 77% found just once. Sequenced sample: PBMCs. These TCRs come from a woman in her 40s in good health and CMV-seropositive.

This clone was seen a single time. The CDR3 loop reads CASSPRGLAEYEQYF. CDR3 DNA: TGTGCCAGCAGTCCTAGGGGACTAGCGGAATACGAGCAGTACTTC. This chain connects TRBV28 to TRBJ2-7; 11 bases line up with TRBD2. The CDR3 covers 15 residues. CDR1 is MDHEN and CDR2 is SYDVKM in the germline V gene. J was trimmed by 4 bases and V by 5 bases; bases with no gene match: 7.

The rearrangement links TRBV4-2 to TRBJ2-7; TRBD2 matches 7 bases. This CDR3 has 17 residues. After removal of 2 bases from V and 1 base from J, the junction contained 11 bases not matched to a gene. CDR1 is LGHNA, CDR2 YNFKEQ, per germline. CDR3 loop: CASSQLSNGRGSYEQYF. CDR3 coding DNA: TGTGCCAGCAGCCAACTCAGCAATGGGCGGGGGTCCTACGAGCAGTACTTC.

This clone appeared once. This rearrangement joins TRBV7-9 to TRBJ1-3, with 7 nucleotides matching TRBD1. After removal of 6 bases from V and 0 bases from J, the junction contained 5 bases not matched to a gene. This CDR3 spans 15 amino acids. Per germline, CDR1 SEHNR and CDR2 FQNEAQ (reference sequence). In DNA form, the CDR3 reads TGTGCCAGCAGGGGACAGTCTGCCTCTGGAAACACCATATATTTT. Translating gives CASRGQSASGNTIYF.

The chain has TRBV21-1 and TRBJ2-1; TRBD2 is the table's D call and was not checked against the DNA. TRBV21-1 is flagged as a pseudogene. The CDR3 spans 16 residues. CDR3 region: CASNKPAGRAYNEQFF. CDR3 nucleotide sequence: TGTGCCAGCAACAAACCCGCCGGGAGAGCCTACAATGAGCAGTTCTTC.

The chain uses TRBV18 and TRBJ2-1, with TRBD1 identical over 7 bases. The CDR3 is made up of 13 amino acids. Trimming took 3 bases from V and 6 from J; bases not matched to a gene: 2. In germline, CDR1 is KGHSH, CDR2 LQKENI. Written as DNA, the CDR3 is TGTGCCAGCTCACCTCGGACAGGCAATGAGCAGTTCTTC. This translates into CASSPRTGNEQFF.

The CDR3 DNA is TGCAGCGTTGTAGTACAGGGCCAGTACTTC. Translating it yields CSVVVQGQYF. This chain connects TRBV29-1 to TRBJ2-5; possible D gene TRBD1, 6 bases. In germline, CDR1 is SQVTM, CDR2 ANQGSEA. The CDR3 contains 10 residues. The V and J ends lost 4 bases and 10 bases respectively, with 10 bases between them.

J is TRBJ1-2 and V is TRBV2; D is unresolved. CDR1 SNHLY and CDR2 FYNNEI come from the germline V gene. V was clipped by 1 base and J by 10 bases, with 10 bases between them. The CDR3 consists of 12 residues. CDR3 nucleotides: TGTGCCAGCAGTGAAGTGGAGTTAGCCTACACCTTC. Residues: CASSEVELAYTF.

In this sample, this clone turned up a few times. V is TRBV4-2 and J is TRBJ1-5; D not resolved. The CDR3 runs 15 residues. V shed 0 bases and J shed 6 bases, with 12 bases lying between them. Looked up from germline, CDR1 is LGHNA and CDR2 is YNFKEQ. In DNA form, the CDR3 reads TGTGCCAGCAGCCAAGATATGGGAGGACGTCAGCCCCAGCATTTT. Translation gives CASSQDMGGRQPQHF.

This chain uses TRBV4-1 with TRBJ2-1; 7 nucleotides agree with TRBD1. This CDR3 spans 19 amino acids. V was pared by 0 bases and J by 0 bases, with 11 bases of the junction left unmatched. Germline CDR1 is MGHRA and CDR2 is YSYEKL. CDR3 DNA: TGCGCCAGCAGCCAAGATCGCCCGACAGGGCTGAGCTCCTACAATGAGCAGTTCTTC. Its protein product is CASSQDRPTGLSSYNEQFF.

This chain connects TRBV27 to TRBJ2-1, with 9 bases fitting TRBD2. The CDR3 is 16 residues long. The germline gives CDR1 MNHEY, CDR2 SMNVEV (reference sequence). The ends lost 5 bases at V and 7 bases at J; junction bases unmatched: 12. The CDR3 loop is CASSGGSAGGVNEQFF. The CDR3 coding sequence is TGTGCCAGCAGTGGGGGGTCTGCGGGAGGGGTAAATGAGCAGTTCTTC.

V and J are TRBV6-6 and TRBJ1-2; no reliable D call. CDR1 is MNHNY, CDR2 SVGAGI, per germline (reference sequence). V gave up 3 bases and J gave up 0 bases, with 11 bases separating them. CDR3 length: 15 residues. The CDR3 coding sequence is TGTGCCAGCAGTTATCGGTCAGGCTCTAACTATGGCTACACCTTC. Amino acids: CASSYRSGSNYGYTF.

V is TRBV6-6 and J is TRBJ1-1; 7 positions match TRBD1. This CDR3 is 14 amino acids long. CDR1 MNHNY and CDR2 SVGAGI come from the germline V gene (reference sequence). Germline trimming cut 6 bases from V and 6 bases from J; bases unmatched to any gene: 10. CDR3 amino acids: CASRHAQGLAEAFF. Here the CDR3 DNA reads TGTGCCAGCAGACACGCACAGGGGCTGGCTGAAGCTTTCTTT.

V is TRBV30 and J is TRBJ2-1, with D perhaps TRBD1 (6 bases). Trimming pared 6 bases from V and 5 bases from J, leaving 17 bases between. The CDR3 spans 14 residues. CDR1 and CDR2 (germline): GTSNPN, SVGIG (reference sequence). The CDR3 protein is CACSTGYSDNEQFF. DNA of the CDR3: TGTGCCTGCTCGACAGGATACAGCGACAATGAGCAGTTCTTC.

This clone was seen a few times. The chain couples TRBV10-3 to TRBJ1-6; possible D gene TRBD1, 5 bases. CDR1 is ENHRY and CDR2 is SYGVKD in the germline V gene. Between the trimmed V and J ends, which lost 6 bases and 13 bases, there was a span of 16 bases. The CDR3 has 13 residues. The CDR3 reads CAIRGTARGPLHF. For the CDR3, the DNA is TGTGCCATCAGAGGGACCGCTCGGGGGCCCCTCCACTTT.

This sequence joins TRBV6-5 and TRBJ1-1; 10 nucleotides match TRBD1. Per the germline V gene, CDR1 is MNHEY and CDR2 is SVGAGI. The CDR3 has 14 residues. The ends lost 6 bases at V and 7 bases at J; junction bases unmatched: 8. This chain's CDR3 is CASSTGTGEGEAFF. The DNA for the CDR3 is TGTGCCAGCAGCACCGGGACAGGGGAGGGTGAAGCTTTCTTT.

The chain uses TRBV5-1 and TRBJ2-2; 12 bases line up with TRBD2. Germline lookup yields CDR1 SGHRS and CDR2 YFSETQ. With 4 bases clipped from V and 4 bases from J, the junction kept 5 bases outside the gene matches. This CDR3 spans 16 amino acids. CDR3 sequence reads: CASSRLAGGFTGELFF. The CDR3 nucleotides read TGCGCCAGCAGCCGTCTAGCGGGAGGGTTCACCGGGGAGCTGTTTTTT.

The rearrangement uses TRBV10-1 and TRBJ2-2, with TRBD1 matching 8 bases. CDR1 WNHNN and CDR2 SYGVQD come from the germline V gene (reference sequence). J was trimmed by 7 bases and V by 4 bases; bases with no gene match: 11. The CDR3 covers 16 residues. Here the CDR3 DNA reads TGCGCCAGCAGTGGGTCGGGACAGGCGACGGTCGGGGAGCTGTTTTTT. Translation: CASSGSGQATVGELFF.

This clone was found once. The gene calls are TRBV5-1 and TRBJ2-3, with D perhaps matching TRBD1 (6 bases). Looked up from germline, CDR1 is SGHRS and CDR2 is YFSETQ. V lost 4 bases and J lost 6, with 15 bases in between. This CDR3 is built from 14 residues. CDR3 protein: CASSPDRSTDTQYF. CDR3 bases: TGCGCCAGCAGCCCTGACAGGTCAACGGATACGCAGTATTTT.

This rearrangement joins TRBV6-1 to TRBJ2-2; D might be TRBD1 (5 bases). The germline gives CDR1 MNHNS, CDR2 SASEGT. The CDR3 extends over 14 amino acids. The germline V and J ends were trimmed by 8 bases and 4 bases, with 14 bases remaining between them. The CDR3 DNA reads TGTGCCAGCGGAAGGGGCCGCGTCACCGGGGAGCTGTTTTTT. Its protein product is CASGRGRVTGELFF.

The chain links TRBV5-1 to TRBJ2-7; 10 positions match TRBD2. The CDR3 is 16 residues long. V shed 4 bases, J shed 1 base, and the junction held 8 bases outside the gene matches. Germline V lookup: CDR1 SGHRS, CDR2 YFSETQ. The CDR3 here is CASSPLTSGASYEQYF. The CDR3 DNA follows: TGCGCCAGCAGCCCTCTCACTAGCGGGGCTTCCTACGAGCAGTACTTC.

This chain connects TRBV7-3 to TRBJ2-5; D perhaps matches TRBD1 (6 bases). The V gene's germline CDR1 is SGHTA and CDR2 FQGTGA. Trimming shortened V by 5 bases and J by 4 bases, and 14 bases separated the two germline ends. The CDR3 is 14 amino acids. This chain's CDR3 is CASSITGPGETQYF. The CDR3 DNA reads TGTGCCAGCAGCATCACAGGGCCGGGAGAGACCCAGTACTTC.

The chain joins TRBV2 to TRBJ1-5, with a possible D match to TRBD1 (5 bases). CDR3 length: 15 amino acids. Trimming removed 4 bases from V and 2 bases from J, with 12 bases in between. Germline CDR1 is SNHLY and CDR2 is FYNNEI. In DNA form, the CDR3 reads TGTGCCAGCAGTGTTGGGTCGGGGGGCAATCAGCCCCAGCATTTT. Protein: CASSVGSGGNQPQHF.

The chain couples TRBV19 to TRBJ2-5; TRBD2 matches at 7 bases. V was pared by 5 bases and J by 5 bases, with 8 bases of the junction left unmatched. This CDR3 region has 14 residues. Germline V lookup: CDR1 LNHDA, CDR2 SQIVND (reference sequence). This chain's CDR3 is CASSPRTGGETQYF. CDR3 nucleotide sequence: TGTGCCAGTAGTCCCCGGACCGGGGGGGAGACCCAGTACTTC.

The chain is built from TRBV5-4 and TRBJ2-7; 8 bases fit TRBD1. CDR1 and CDR2 (germline): SGHNT, YYREEE (reference sequence). This CDR3 has 15 residues. Trimming cost V 2 bases and J 7 bases; bases outside gene matches: 11. This chain's CDR3 is CASSFPTGESSEQYF. DNA of the CDR3: TGTGCCAGCAGCTTCCCGACAGGGGAGTCCTCGGAGCAGTACTTC. Together with reference TRBV5-4 and TRBJ2-7, the CDR3 gives the full variable domain: ETGVTQSPTHLIKTRGQQVTLRCSSQSGHNTVSWYQQALGQGPQFIFQYYREEENGRGNFPPRFSGLQFPNYSSELNVNALELDDSALYLCASSFPTGESSEQYFGPGTRLTVT.

The rearrangement joins TRBV29-1 to TRBJ1-1; D gene ambiguous. V lost 7 bases, J lost 5 bases, and 14 bases lay in between. CDR3 size: 12 residues. Germline V gene sequence: CDR1 SQVTM, CDR2 ANQGSEA. The CDR3 here is CSAPLGGTEAFF. CDR3 in DNA: TGCAGCGCCCCGCTAGGTGGGACTGAAGCTTTCTTT.

The chain has TRBV14 and TRBJ2-1, with 12 bases aligning to TRBD2. The CDR3 runs 17 residues. Trimming removed 4 bases from V and 2 bases from J; junction bases left unmatched: 6. CDR1 SGHDN and CDR2 FVKESK come from the germline V gene. The CDR3 DNA reads TGTGCCAGCAGCCTATGGACTAGCGGGACACCCTACAATGAGCAGTTCTTC. Residues: CASSLWTSGTPYNEQFF.

The chain uses TRBV7-9 and TRBJ1-1; 7 nucleotides align to TRBD1. Per the germline V gene, CDR1 is SEHNR and CDR2 is FQNEAQ (reference sequence). The CDR3 runs 15 residues. V lost 1 base and J lost 4; bases outside the gene matches: 6. The DNA of the CDR3 is TGTGCCAGCAGCTTAGAGACAGGGTACAGCACTGAAGCTTTCTTT. As protein: CASSLETGYSTEAFF.